This note documents a single T cell receptor (beta chain) sequence. The record originates from a study of shared clonotypes between healthy human individuals. Authors' processing steps: With immunoSEQ giving junction-only sequences and no quality scores, filtering differed. TCRdb keeps only in-frame clones here, not all; method: immunoSEQ multiplex PCR. Clonal size and the V and J genes are those of that table, whereas D and trimming came from the DNA. This sample carries under 650,000 clones, 90% to 96% of them seen once, and the ten largest clones take about 0.064%. The CDR3 runs 17 residues. V dropped 0 bases and J dropped 5; count of bases not matched to a gene: 7. Germline CDR1 and CDR2: SGDLS and YYNGEE.

The sample consisted of naive CD4+ T cells sorted from blood. Subset described: CD45RA+ positively selected. The receptor was isolated from a woman aged 25 to 39 in good health. V gene TRBV9 combines with J gene TRBJ2-2, with 10 bases lining up with TRBD2. CDR3 protein: CASSVEVIAGGTGELFF. The CDR3 nucleotides are TGTGCCAGCAGCGTAGAGGTAATAGCGGGAGGTACCGGGGAGCTGTTTTTT.